A selection of T cell receptor beta chains follows, all from one sample in a study of CD8+CD57+ T cells in acquired aplastic anemia. TCRdb re-analysed the reads in MiXCR, keeping a single row per CDR3 protein. Here the sample spans just over 400,000 distinct CDR3 sequences, 60% to 80% being singletons. Sequenced input: sorted CD4+, CD8+, or CD8+CD57+ T cells (not recorded which) from PBMCs. The source is a human donor in good health, serving as a control. Each CDR3 is given with its conserved first and last residue. A D gene is named only where the DNA matches it firmly. Expanded clones get a size class; other rows say once, few or many, or leave the size out.

clone_size,d_call,j_call,v_call,cdr3_nt,cdr3_aa
once,TRBD1,TRBJ2-7,TRBV30,TGTGCCTGGGGGACAGGCAGCTCCTACGAGCAGTACTTC,CAWGTGSSYEQYF
-,-,TRBJ1-3,TRBV7-8,TGTGCCAGCAGCCCTGCGGGGAGGGGGGCTGGCTACACCATATATTTT,CASSPAGRGAGYTIYF
many,-,TRBJ1-2,TRBV29-1,TGCAGCGTCCCCAAGGGGGGCTCGAACTATGGCTACACCTTC,CSVPKGGSNYGYTF
many,TRBD1,TRBJ2-7,TRBV20-1,TGCGGGGGGGGGACAGGGGAATCCTACGAGCAGTACTTC,CGGGTGESYEQYF
-,TRBD1,TRBJ2-1,TRBV11-1,TGTGCCAGCGGATCAGGGGGCCTAGCTGCCGATGAGCAGTTCTTC,CASGSGGLAADEQFF
-,-,TRBJ2-7,TRBV7-2,TGTGCCAGCAGCGAACCCACGGTGGACGAGCAGTACTTC,CASSEPTVDEQYF
-,-,TRBJ1-1,TRBV10-3,TGTGCCATCAGTATTACAGGGCCCATGAACACTGAAGCTTTCTTT,CAISITGPMNTEAFF
many,TRBD1,TRBJ1-1,TRBV20-1,TGCAGTGCTAGAGCGGGACAGGGACCCTTTCGGGCTTTCTTT,CSARAGQGPFRAFF
-,-,TRBJ1-1,TRBV20-1,TGCAGTGCCCTATGTAAGGGGGAAGCAGGACAGAAGAACACTGAAGCTTTCTTT,CSALCKGEAGQKNTEAFF
few,-,TRBJ1-1,TRBV10-3,TGTGCCATCAGTTATACCAGGGGGAACACTGAAGCTTTCTTT,CAISYTRGNTEAFF
-,-,TRBJ1-2,TRBV20-1,TGCAGTGCTAGAGTCCCCGGACAGACCTATGGCTACACCTTC,CSARVPGQTYGYTF
-,-,TRBJ2-7,TRBV24-1,TGTGCCACCAGTCTCGCCAAGTCTAATGAGCAGTACTTC,CATSLAKSNEQYF
many,-,TRBJ2-7,TRBV6-5,TGTGCCAGCACCATCCCCGGGCTCTACGAGCAGTACTTC,CASTIPGLYEQYF
-,TRBD1,TRBJ2-7,TRBV7-2,TGTGCCAGCAGCGGACAGGGCAGGGGAGATACGCAGTATCAGTACTTC,CASSGQGRGDTQYQYF
many,-,TRBJ2-3,TRBV7-2,TGTGCCAGCAGCTTACCCGGCATGCAGGATACGCAGTATTTT,CASSLPGMQDTQYF
once,TRBD1,TRBJ1-1,TRBV7-4,TGTGCCAGCAGCTTAGACGTGACAGGGTTTCCTGAAGCTTTCTTT,CASSLDVTGFPEAFF
-,TRBD1,TRBJ1-3,TRBV7-8,TGTGCCAGCAGTCGGCGACAGGGAAGTGGTCAAAACACCATATATTTT,CASSRRQGSGQNTIYF
many,TRBD1,TRBJ1-6,TRBV3-1,TGTGCCAGCAGCCAAACAGGGGGCTATAATTCACCCCTCCACTTT,CASSQTGGYNSPLHF
many,-,TRBJ1-5,TRBV4-1,TGCGCCAGCAGCCAAGATTGGTGGCAGCCCCAGCATTTT,CASSQDWWQPQHF
-,TRBD1,TRBJ2-7,TRBV9,TGTGCCAGCAGCTTCCGGACAGGGGGAAAGGCCGAGCTGTACTTC,CASSFRTGGKAELYF
once,TRBD1,TRBJ2-3,TRBV25-1,TGTGCCAGCACCCACAGGGGGGTAAGGACAGATACGCAGTATTTT,CASTHRGVRTDTQYF